The clone carrying this T cell receptor (beta chain) was recorded once. Its antigen is undetermined. Assay used: immunoSEQ multiplex PCR; TCRdb lists only in-frame clones, some missing. Found here are more than 1.2 million clones, approximately 98.5% of them singletons; the top ten hold around 0.38%. The CDR3 has 19 amino acids. V shed 1 base and J 0 bases; nucleotides not matched to a gene: 6. Germline CDR1 and CDR2: SGHTA and FQGNSA. These data originate in a study of shared clonotypes between healthy human individuals. Study results and caveats: Naive subsets generally had larger estimated richness than memory subsets. Clonotype sharing among the donors was expected to vary with sequencing depth.

The source is a man younger than 45 in good health. The sequencing input was naive CD4+ T cells sorted from blood. Subset meaning: CD45RA+ positively selected. This sequence joins TRBV7-2 and TRBJ2-1; 13 bases map to TRBD2. This CDR3 reads CASSLVRTSGRSSYNEQFF. CDR3 nucleotides: TGTGCCAGCAGCTTAGTTCGGACTAGCGGGAGAAGCTCCTACAATGAGCAGTTCTTC.